A selection of T cell receptor beta chains follows, all from one sample in a study of blood T cell repertoires in COVID-19. TCRdb's copy holds only in-frame clones and misses some; the assay was immunoSEQ multiplex PCR. This table holds roughly 280,000 clones, roughly nine tenths found once. Specimen: PBMCs or T cells enriched from blood (not recorded which). These TCRs come from a young woman who had recovered from COVID-19. Both conserved end residues are part of each CDR3. D genes are given only for firm matches. Part of the rows lack a size; the others show once, few, many or a class for expanded clones.

TGCGCCAGCAGTCCAGGGCTTAATTCACCCCTCCACTTT CASSPGLNSPLHF TRBV5-1 . TRBJ1-6 .
TGCGCCAGCAGCTCAGGGCCATCTAATGGCTACACCTTC CASSSGPSNGYTF TRBV5-1 . TRBJ1-2 few
TGTGCCAGCAGCTTAAACCGGGACAGGAGTTACAATGAGCAGTTCTTC CASSLNRDRSYNEQFF TRBV7-9 TRBD1 TRBJ2-1 .
TGTGCCACCAGTGACCCGACAGGGCAGGGGGAGACCCAGTACTTC CATSDPTGQGETQYF TRBV24-1 TRBD1 TRBJ2-5 .
TGTGCCATCAGTGTGATTGGGCAGGGATCCTACGAGCAGTACTTC CAISVIGQGSYEQYF TRBV10-3 . TRBJ2-7 .
TGTGCCAGCAGCTTAGGAGGATCGGGGGGCGCGGGGGGAGAGACCCAGTACTTC CASSLGGSGGAGGETQYF TRBV11-3 TRBD2 TRBJ2-5 .
TGCGCCAGCAGTGAATATGGACAGCAGTGGAGGAATGAGCAGTTCTTC CASSEYGQQWRNEQFF TRBV10-2 . TRBJ2-1 .
TGTGCCAGCAGCCGCCTGGGGGGTAATGAAAAACTGTTTTTT CASSRLGGNEKLFF TRBV27 . TRBJ1-4 .
TGCGCCAGCAGCTTTGGCACAGGAAACTATGGCTACACCTTC CASSFGTGNYGYTF TRBV5-1 . TRBJ1-2 .
TGTGCCAGCAGTTACTCGATGGCTAGCGGGGGGTTCGAGCAGTACTTC CASSYSMASGGFEQYF TRBV6-5 TRBD2 TRBJ2-7 .
TGTGCCAGCCGAAAAACAGGGATGGGAAACACCATATATTTT CASRKTGMGNTIYF TRBV6-5 . TRBJ1-3 .
TGTGCCAGCGGGGGACAGGGGCGAGATCAGCCCCAGCATTTT CASGGQGRDQPQHF TRBV6-5 TRBD1 TRBJ1-5 .
TGTGCCAGCAGTCCCTCGGGGACTAGCAAAGAGACCCAGTACTTC CASSPSGTSKETQYF TRBV14 TRBD2 TRBJ2-5 once
TGTGCCAGCAGTTTGTTCCGCCGGGACAGGGCCTTCTATGGCTACACCTTC CASSLFRRDRAFYGYTF TRBV27 TRBD1 TRBJ1-2 .
TGTGCCAGCAGTTTAGTGAGGGGGGGGGAGCTGTTTTTT CASSLVRGGELFF TRBV27 . TRBJ2-2 once
TGTGCCAGCAGCTGGCGGGAGGGGAACACTGAAGCTTTCTTT CASSWREGNTEAFF TRBV11-3 . TRBJ1-1 .
TGTGCCAGCAGCCTAAGACTAGCGGGGGGGCACTACCAAGAGACCCAGTACTTC CASSLRLAGGHYQETQYF TRBV7-9 TRBD2 TRBJ2-5 .
TGTGCCAGCAGTGAAGTTTTGGGTACAGGGGGCGGGACGGATACGCAGTATTTT CASSEVLGTGGGTDTQYF TRBV6-1 TRBD1 TRBJ2-3 .
TGTGCCAGCAGCTCACGGGACAGTTATGAAAAACTGTTTTTT CASSSRDSYEKLFF TRBV11-2 TRBD1 TRBJ1-4 .
TGTGCCAGCAGCTTCCCAAATCAGCCCCAGCATTTT CASSFPNQPQHF TRBV7-9 . TRBJ1-5 .
TGCGCCAGCAGCTTTGAGCGGGGGGGCGTAGATACGCAGTATTTT CASSFERGGVDTQYF TRBV5-1 TRBD2 TRBJ2-3 .
TGTGCCAGCAGCTTTCGCGGACAGGGTACGGATGGCTACACCTTC CASSFRGQGTDGYTF TRBV5-4 TRBD1 TRBJ1-2 .
TGTGCCAGCAGTTCAGGGGGGCGATGGGGAGCTAACTATGGCTACACCTTC CASSSGGRWGANYGYTF TRBV2 TRBD1 TRBJ1-2 .
TGTGCCAGCAGCTTGAGCGGGACACCGAACACCGGGGAGCTGTTTTTT CASSLSGTPNTGELFF TRBV5-4 . TRBJ2-2 .
TGTGCCAGCAGCTTAGGACAGAGACACTCTGGAAACACCATATATTTT CASSLGQRHSGNTIYF TRBV7-6 . TRBJ1-3 .